This T cell receptor (beta chain) comes out of a study of T cells after yellow fever vaccination. This clonotype was counted ten times or more. TCRdb ran MiXCR on the 5' RACE reads and lists one entry per CDR3 protein. The sample yields around 47,000 distinct CDR3 sequences, 6.8% seen once. Trimming left V 2 bases short and J 7 bases short, with 9 bases between. CDR3 length equals 12 residues. Germline V gene data show CDR1 as SGHRS and CDR2 as YFSETQ. Whole-study results and caveats: High-abundance clonotypes from the bulk population could contaminate FACS-sorted repertoires. Peaking on day 5 versus 15, the secondary response was faster but weaker.

The J gene is TRBJ1-1, the V gene TRBV5-1, with D tentatively TRBD1 (5 bases). The material was CD8+ T cells not binding an NS4B(214-222) dextramer, sorted from PBMCs, obtained 45 days after the yellow fever booster vaccination. The receptor was isolated from a young man who received the YFV17D yellow fever vaccine. CDR3 sequence (DNA): TGCGCCAGCAGCTTTTCCGACAGTGAAGCTTTCTTT. It is translated as CASSFSDSEAFF.